These 3 T cell receptor beta chains share one sample of origin, sequenced in a study of early T cells in non-severe SARS-CoV-2 infection. One entry per CDR3 protein results from TCRdb running MiXCR on the 5' RACE reads. The table includes 45,000 to 65,000 distinct CDR3 sequences, 7% to 10% detected once. Sequencing was performed on whole blood. The receptors stem from an adult who was a healthcare worker with PCR-confirmed SARS-CoV-2 infection or an uninfected control (not recorded which).

This clonotype was recorded many times. J is TRBJ2-5 and V is TRBV7-3, with D unresolved. Germline values: CDR1 SGHTA, CDR2 FQGTGA. The CDR3 consists of 13 residues. V lost 3 bases and J lost 5, with 10 bases in between. The CDR3 DNA sequence: TGTGCCAGCAGCTTCGGGTCGTCGGAGACCCAGTACTTC. This codes for CASSFGSSETQYF.

This clonotype was recorded many times. The rearrangement uses TRBV6-5 and TRBJ2-2; 8 bases agree with TRBD2. From germline, CDR1 is MNHEY and CDR2 SVGAGI. The V segment lost 7 bases and the J segment 5 bases; nucleotides outside the gene matches: 6. This CDR3 has 14 residues. The CDR3 DNA is TGTGCCAGCAAGGGACTAGGTTTTACCGGGGAGCTGTTTTTT. Its translation: CASKGLGFTGELFF.

The sample holds many counts of this clonotype. The chain's CDR3 is CASSLRFGEVYGYTF. The CDR3 coding sequence is TGCGCCAGCAGCTTGAGATTTGGAGAAGTCTATGGCTACACCTTC. The rearrangement uses TRBV5-1 and TRBJ1-2; D is undetermined. Trimming pared 1 base from V and 4 bases from J, leaving 14 bases between. CDR1 SGHRS and CDR2 YFSETQ come from the germline V gene. This CDR3 contains 15 residues.